Below are 17 T cell receptor beta chains sequenced from a single sample in a study of blood T cell repertoires in COVID-19. Some clones are missing from TCRdb's copy, which holds only in-frame ones; the method was immunoSEQ multiplex PCR. The repertoire includes approximately 170,000 clones, approximately 87% of them detected once, and approximately 11% sits in the top ten. The sample comprised peripheral blood. The receptors stem from a woman aged 55-70 years with COVID-19, enrolled during active disease.

This clone was observed once. The chain uses TRBV6-2 or TRBV6-3 and TRBJ1-5; tentative D call: TRBD1 (5 bases). V was clipped by 5 bases and J by 4 bases, with 15 bases between them. Germline assignment: CDR1 MNHEY and CDR2 SVGEGT. This CDR3 is built from 15 residues. The CDR3 sequence is CASSQARQTNQPQHF. DNA for the CDR3: TGTGCCAGCAGTCAGGCGAGACAGACGAATCAGCCCCAGCATTTT.

The CDR3 spells CASSQDLESVSYNEQFF. The DNA of the CDR3 is TGCGCCAGCAGCCAAGATCTGGAGAGCGTCTCCTACAATGAGCAGTTCTTC. The chain carries TRBV4-3 and TRBJ2-1; no definite D call. Germline CDR1 reads LGHNA; CDR2 reads YSLEER. The CDR3 totals 17 residues. V gave up 0 bases and J gave up 0 bases, with 12 bases separating them.

This clone was observed a single time. The chain carries TRBV7-6 and TRBJ2-7; TRBD2 is a possible D gene (6 bases). Germline CDR1 and CDR2: SGHVS and FNYEAQ. The V and J ends lost 5 bases and 0 bases respectively, with 14 bases between them. The CDR3 consists of 15 residues. The CDR3 nucleotides are TGTGCCAGCAGCGATTCGGGGAGGAGCTCCTACGAGCAGTACTTC. Translating it yields CASSDSGRSSYEQYF. Filled out from reference TRBV7-6 and TRBJ2-7, the complete variable domain reads GAGVSQSPRYKVTKRGQDVALRCDPISGHVSLYWYRQALGQGPEFLTYFNYEAQQDKSGLPNDRFSAERPEGSISTLTIQRTEQRDSAMYRCASSDSGRSSYEQYFGPGTRLTVT.

V is TRBV7-2 and J is TRBJ2-7; tentatively, D is TRBD2 (5 bases). The ends were cut back, 2 bases at V and 7 bases at J, with 21 bases in the middle. CDR1 and CDR2 from the germline V gene are SGHTA and FQGNSA. This CDR3 spans 16 amino acids. CDR3 DNA: TGTGCCAGCAGCTTAACTAGTACCGGGGTTCGAGGGGAGCAGTACTTC. Translation gives CASSLTSTGVRGEQYF.

The DNA of the CDR3 is TGTGCCTGGAGTCCTCAGGGGGCAAGAGATACGCAGTATTTT. Amino acid sequence: CAWSPQGARDTQYF. The V call is TRBV30, the J call TRBJ2-3, with TRBD1 matching over 8 bases. Trimming removed 2 bases from V and 5 bases from J; junction bases left unmatched: 6. The germline gives CDR1 GTSNPN, CDR2 SVGIG (reference sequence). The CDR3 length is 14 residues.

The V and J genes are TRBV12-3 or TRBV12-4 and TRBJ1-4; unclear D gene. Trimming cost V 8 bases and J 0 bases, with 7 bases left between them. CDR3 length: 13 amino acids. The CDR3 coding sequence is TGTGCCAGCGGCTCCCCAACTAATGAAAAACTGTTTTTT. The encoded protein is CASGSPTNEKLFF.

V usage is TRBV10-3 and J usage is TRBJ2-3; D may be TRBD2 (5 bases). Germline assignment: CDR1 ENHRY and CDR2 SYGVKD. The ends were cut back, 7 bases at V and 1 base at J, with 15 bases in the middle. CDR3 length equals 15 residues. DNA of the CDR3: TGTGCCATCAAGAGGCTAGCAGGCCGCACAGATACGCAGTATTTT. Its translation: CAIKRLAGRTDTQYF.

CDR3 region: CAWSVARGKYGYTF. CDR3 in DNA: TGTGCCTGGAGTGTTGCCAGGGGGAAGTATGGCTACACCTTC. The gene calls are TRBV30 and TRBJ1-2, with 7 bases fitting TRBD1. Trimming cost V 0 bases and J 5 bases; bases outside gene matches: 6. This CDR3 is built from 14 residues. Germline values: CDR1 GTSNPN, CDR2 SVGIG (reference sequence).

The table lists this clone with a few counts. The rearrangement joins TRBV7-9 to TRBJ1-2, with D unclear. Deletions cut 1 base from V and 2 bases from J, with 5 bases between. The CDR3 loop spans 13 amino acids. CDR1 is SEHNR and CDR2 is FQNEAQ in the germline V gene (reference sequence). The CDR3 DNA is TGTGCCAGCAGCTTAGGGCAGAACTATGGCTACACCTTC. Protein sequence: CASSLGQNYGYTF. Drawing the rest from reference TRBV7-9 and TRBJ1-2, the complete variable domain is DTGVSQNPRHKITKRGQNVTFRCDPISEHNRLYWYRQTLGQGPEFLTYFQNEAQLEKSRLLSDRFSAERPKGSFSTLEIQRTEQGDSAMYLCASSLGQNYGYTFGSGTRLTVV.

This chain uses TRBV24-1 with TRBJ1-1, with D possibly being TRBD1 (6 bases). The germline V and J ends were trimmed by 3 bases and 7 bases, with 14 bases remaining between them. The CDR3 contains 14 residues. Germline CDR1 reads KGHDR; CDR2 reads SFDVKD. Written as DNA, the CDR3 is TGTGCCACCAGTGATGTCGGGACACCGTTTGAAGCTTTCTTT. Its translation is CATSDVGTPFEAFF.

This clone was counted only a few times. The J gene is TRBJ1-1, the V gene TRBV24-1; D call uncertain. Trimming pared 2 bases from V and 1 base from J, leaving 13 bases between. Germline V gene lookup returns CDR1 KGHDR and CDR2 SFDVKD. The CDR3 contains 16 residues. CDR3 region: CATSDSRVGSNTEAFF. Here the CDR3 DNA reads TGTGCCACCAGTGATTCCCGGGTTGGTTCGAACACTGAAGCTTTCTTT.

The V and J genes are TRBV19 and TRBJ2-3; a possible D gene is TRBD2 (5 bases). Germline CDR1 is LNHDA and CDR2 is SQIVND (reference sequence). CDR3 length: 13 amino acids. The V end lost 4 bases, the J end lost 5 bases, and 10 bases lay between the germline ends. CDR3 in DNA: TGTGCCAGTAGTACCCTAGCCGTAGATACGCAGTATTTT. Its translation is CASSTLAVDTQYF.

A few counts support this clone. The chain links TRBV19 to TRBJ2-1; 9 positions agree with TRBD2. This CDR3 has 14 residues. The germline gives CDR1 LNHDA, CDR2 SQIVND (reference sequence). J was trimmed by 3 bases and V by 10 bases; bases with no gene match: 7. The CDR3 protein is CATRGAGGYNEQFF. The CDR3 region has the DNA TGTGCCACCCGAGGAGCGGGGGGCTACAATGAGCAGTTCTTC.

The genes are TRBV9 and TRBJ1-5; maybe TRBD1 (6 bases). V gave up 0 bases and J gave up 4 bases, with 8 bases separating them. CDR1 is SGDLS and CDR2 is YYNGEE in the germline V gene. The CDR3 has 14 amino acids. In DNA, the CDR3 is TGTGCCAGCAGCGTAGGTACAGGGAATCAGCCCCAGCATTTT. Its translation: CASSVGTGNQPQHF.

The rearrangement links TRBV19 to TRBJ1-5, with D possibly TRBD1 on 5 matching bases. V was shortened by 5 bases and J by 5 bases, with 16 bases between the two germline ends. The CDR3 extends over 15 amino acids. CDR1 and CDR2 from the germline V gene are LNHDA and SQIVND (reference sequence). The DNA of the CDR3 is TGTGCCAGTAGTCCCTCCCGATGGGGCTATCAGCCCCAGCATTTT. Protein sequence: CASSPSRWGYQPQHF. The entire variable domain, with the rest obtained from reference TRBV19 and TRBJ1-5, is as follows: DGGITQSPKYLFRKEGQNVTLSCEQNLNHDAMYWYRQDPGQGLRLIYYSQIVNDFQKGDIAEGYSVSREKKESFPLTVTSAQKNPTAFYLCASSPSRWGYQPQHFGDGTRLSIL.

The chain is built from TRBV24-1 and TRBJ2-1; 10 bases fit TRBD2. J lost 8 bases, V lost 5 bases, and 11 bases had no gene match. This CDR3 spans 16 amino acids. Germline values: CDR1 KGHDR, CDR2 SFDVKD. CDR3 in amino acids: CATSAFSGRAGDEQFF. DNA of the CDR3: TGTGCCACCAGTGCGTTCAGCGGGAGGGCCGGGGATGAGCAGTTCTTC.

This chain joins TRBV9 and TRBJ2-7; D might be TRBD1 (5 bases). Trimming left V 2 bases short and J 4 bases short, with 13 bases between. The CDR3 is 14 residues long. The germline V gene has CDR1 SGDLS and CDR2 YYNGEE. Here the CDR3 reads CASSVDTPPYEQYF. The CDR3 DNA reads as TGTGCCAGCAGCGTGGACACCCCTCCGTACGAGCAGTACTTC.